Listed here are 19 T cell receptor beta chains from one sample, sequenced in a study of cytomegalovirus exposure and HLA in healthy donors. Amplification used 60 Vbeta primers and 13 Jbeta primers. The protocol was immunoSEQ multiplex PCR, while the TCRdb copy is restricted to in-frame clones and leaves out a portion. The profile shows under 150,000 clones, approximately 79% of them singletons. Sequencing was carried out using PBMCs. The receptors were sampled from a man aged 18 to 30 in good health and CMV-seronegative.

This clone was recorded a few times. This sequence joins TRBV6-5 and TRBJ2-7; the match to TRBD2 covers 8 bases. The CDR3 totals 13 residues. The germline gives CDR1 MNHEY, CDR2 SVGAGI. Trimming removed 5 bases from V and 3 bases from J; junction bases left unmatched: 3. CDR3 region: CASSLGGGYEQYF. CDR3 DNA: TGTGCCAGCAGTCTCGGGGGGGGCTACGAGCAGTACTTC.

This clone was observed a handful of times. The V and J genes are TRBV11-2 and TRBJ1-3; no definite D call. V was shortened by 3 bases and J by 2 bases, with 14 bases between the two germline ends. Germline V gene lookup returns CDR1 SGHAT and CDR2 FQNNGV. This CDR3 contains 16 residues. CDR3 sequence: CASSFLSREPGNTIYF. Written as DNA, the CDR3 is TGTGCCAGCAGCTTCCTGTCAAGAGAACCTGGAAACACCATATATTTT.

The chain employs TRBV7-2 and TRBJ2-7, with D perhaps matching TRBD1 (6 bases). This CDR3 has 13 residues. Between the trimmed V and J ends, which lost 3 bases and 1 base, there was a span of 7 bases. Germline V gives CDR1 SGHTA, CDR2 FQGNSA. The CDR3 nucleotides are TGTGCCAGCAGCTTCACAGGGTCCTACGAGCAGTACTTC. As protein: CASSFTGSYEQYF.

The V gene is TRBV29-1, the J gene TRBJ1-2, with D perhaps TRBD1 (5 bases). The CDR3 runs 13 residues. Trimming stripped 2 bases from V and 8 bases from J, with 15 bases between. Germline assignment: CDR1 SQVTM and CDR2 ANQGSEA. CDR3 in DNA: TGCAGCGTTGAAATAAAGGGGCTTGGAGGCTACACCTTC. Translation: CSVEIKGLGGYTF.

This chain connects TRBV27 to TRBJ1-1, with 8 bases lining up with TRBD1. Germline CDR1 and CDR2: MNHEY and SMNVEV (reference sequence). Trimming took 6 bases from V and 1 from J; bases not matched to a gene: 7. CDR3 length equals 15 residues. CDR3 loop: CASRLSGTGNTEAFF. The CDR3 DNA reads TGTGCCAGCAGGCTCTCCGGGACAGGGAACACTGAAGCTTTCTTT.

There are a few counts of this clone. The genes are TRBV7-9 and TRBJ1-2; 8 bases align to TRBD1. This CDR3 contains 15 residues. Germline-derived CDR1 and CDR2 are SEHNR and FQNEAQ (reference sequence). V dropped 6 bases and J dropped 7; count of bases not matched to a gene: 13. In nucleotides, the CDR3 is TGTGCCAGCAGGATTGATCCCGGACAGGGTGGTGGCTACACCTTC. Its protein is CASRIDPGQGGGYTF.

The rearrangement links TRBV4-3 to TRBJ1-4; D is uncertain. CDR1 is LGHNA, CDR2 YSLEER, per germline. This CDR3 is built from 18 residues. Deletions cut 0 bases from V and 0 bases from J, with 14 bases between. The CDR3 protein is CASSQEGVPEATNEKLFF. The CDR3 nucleotides read TGCGCCAGCAGCCAAGAGGGTGTCCCCGAGGCAACTAATGAAAAACTGTTTTTT.

The V call is TRBV12-5, the J call TRBJ2-5; 11 nucleotides line up with TRBD2. J lost 0 bases, V lost 0 bases, and 3 bases had no gene match. In germline, CDR1 is LGHNT, CDR2 FRNRAP. CDR3 length: 17 amino acids. The chain's CDR3 is CASGLVLSGGDQETQYF. In DNA, the CDR3 is TGTGCTAGTGGTTTGGTACTTAGCGGGGGGGACCAAGAGACCCAGTACTTC.

The gene calls are TRBV5-5 and TRBJ2-7, with TRBD1 as a possible D gene (7 bases). Germline V gene data show CDR1 as SGHKS and CDR2 as YYEKEE (reference sequence). The CDR3 has 16 amino acids. V was trimmed by 5 bases and J by 1 base, leaving 19 bases between them. CDR3 nucleotides: TGTGCCAGCAGATTAGGGGGCGGGACATCTTCCTACGAGCAGTACTTC. Its protein is CASRLGGGTSSYEQYF.

V and J are TRBV7-9 and TRBJ2-3; possibly TRBD1 for D (5 bases). Germline-derived CDR1 and CDR2 are SEHNR and FQNEAQ (reference sequence). The CDR3 has 15 residues. Trimming took 2 bases from V and 5 from J, leaving 14 bases between them. The chain's CDR3 is CASSLRRDFGDTQYF. The CDR3 nucleotides are TGTGCCAGCAGCTTACGCAGGGATTTTGGAGATACGCAGTATTTT. The variable domain in full, with the rest retrieved from reference TRBV7-9 and TRBJ2-3, is DTGVSQNPRHKITKRGQNVTFRCDPISEHNRLYWYRQTLGQGPEFLTYFQNEAQLEKSRLLSDRFSAERPKGSFSTLEIQRTEQGDSAMYLCASSLRRDFGDTQYFGPGTRLTVL.

This clone showed up just a few times. V gene TRBV2 combines with J gene TRBJ1-1, with unresolved D. The V gene's germline CDR1 is SNHLY and CDR2 FYNNEI. This CDR3 contains 13 residues. V lost 6 bases, J lost 1 base, and 9 bases lay in between. CDR3 bases: TGTGCCAGCAGCACAGTAAAGAACACTGAAGCTTTCTTT. Its translation: CASSTVKNTEAFF.

This chain links TRBV18 with TRBJ2-5; D is unresolved. From germline, CDR1 is KGHSH and CDR2 LQKENI. With 6 bases removed from V and 0 bases from J, the gap between germline ends came to 5 bases. This CDR3 spans 12 amino acids. CDR3 nucleotides: TGTGCCAGCTCTCAGTACCAAGAGACCCAGTACTTC. As protein: CASSQYQETQYF.

This clone was observed a handful of times. The gene calls are TRBV6-5 and TRBJ1-5; D is uncertain. The CDR3 extends over 13 amino acids. Germline CDR1 MNHEY, CDR2 SVGAGI. The ends were cut back, 4 bases at V and 5 bases at J, with 9 bases in the middle. CDR3 nucleotide sequence: TGTGCCAGCAGTTTCCGGGGTGATCAGCCCCAGCATTTT. This sequence encodes CASSFRGDQPQHF.

This chain joins TRBV4-2 and TRBJ2-5; D possibly corresponds to TRBD1 (6 bases). The assigned J gene may be wrong: the sequence end matches TRBJ2-7 better. The CDR3 length is 15 residues. Germline V CDR1 and CDR2: LGHNA, YNFKEQ. Here the CDR3 DNA reads TGTGCCAGCAGCGACTCTTACAGGGCTTCCTACGAGCAGTACTTC. Translation gives CASSDSYRASYEQYF.

The chain carries TRBV18 and TRBJ2-6, with D hard to call. Trimming left V 2 bases short and J 0 bases short, with 8 bases between. CDR3 length: 16 residues. CDR1 and CDR2 from the germline V gene are KGHSH and LQKENI. CDR3: CASSPLQSSGANVLTF. The CDR3 nucleotides are TGTGCCAGCTCACCATTACAGAGCTCTGGGGCCAACGTCCTGACTTTC. Using reference TRBV18 and TRBJ2-6 for the parts outside the CDR3, the full variable domain is NAGVMQNPRHLVRRRGQEARLRCSPMKGHSHVYWYRQLPEEGLKFMVYLQKENIIDESGMPKERFSAEFPKEGPSILRIQQVVRGDSAAYFCASSPLQSSGANVLTFGAGSRLTVL.

The chain employs TRBV9 and TRBJ2-1, with D unresolved. Trimming removed 1 base from V and 7 bases from J, with 3 bases in between. The germline CDR1 and CDR2 sequences are SGDLS and YYNGEE. The CDR3 length is 11 residues. Written as DNA, the CDR3 is TGTGCCAGCAGCGTATCGAATGAGCAGTTCTTC. This encodes CASSVSNEQFF.

The V call is TRBV25-1, the J call TRBJ2-7; D possibly corresponds to TRBD1 (6 bases). Per germline, CDR1 MGHDK and CDR2 SYGVNS. V was clipped by 2 bases and J by 13 bases, with 15 bases between them. This CDR3 is built from 12 residues. The chain's CDR3 is CASSETTGTSYF. CDR3 DNA sequence: TGTGCCAGCAGTGAAACCACCGGGACATCTTACTTC.

The genes are TRBV7-8 and TRBJ2-5; D is perhaps TRBD2 (6 bases). The V gene's germline CDR1 is SGHVS and CDR2 FQNEAQ. The V end was cut by 5 bases, the J end by 2 bases, with 12 bases between. This CDR3 comprises 14 residues. CDR3 sequence: CASSDGGVQETQYF. CDR3 in DNA: TGTGCCAGCAGCGACGGGGGTGTACAAGAGACCCAGTACTTC.

The chain carries TRBV11-2 and TRBJ1-2; 10 bases map to TRBD1. CDR3 size: 15 residues. V lost 4 bases and J lost 7; bases outside the gene matches: 9. Germline V CDR1 and CDR2: SGHAT, FQNNGV. As DNA, the CDR3 is TGTGCCAGCAGCTCTCTCAACCGGGACAGGGGTGGCTACACCTTC. Translation: CASSSLNRDRGGYTF.